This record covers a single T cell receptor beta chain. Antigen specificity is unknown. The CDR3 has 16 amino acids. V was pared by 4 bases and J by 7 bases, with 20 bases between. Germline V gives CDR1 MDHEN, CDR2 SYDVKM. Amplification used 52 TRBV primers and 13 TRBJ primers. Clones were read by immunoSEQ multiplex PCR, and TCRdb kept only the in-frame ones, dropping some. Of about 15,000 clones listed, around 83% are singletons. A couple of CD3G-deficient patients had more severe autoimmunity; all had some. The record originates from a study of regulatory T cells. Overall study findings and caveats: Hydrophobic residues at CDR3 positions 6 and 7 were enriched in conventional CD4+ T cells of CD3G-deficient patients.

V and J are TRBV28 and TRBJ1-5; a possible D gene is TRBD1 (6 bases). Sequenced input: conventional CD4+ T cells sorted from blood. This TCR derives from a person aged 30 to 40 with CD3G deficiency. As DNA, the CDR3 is TGTGCCAGCAGTTCACCCGTCACAGGGAGGGGGCAGCCCCAGCATTTT. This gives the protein CASSSPVTGRGQPQHF.